Sequencing of this T cell receptor beta chain was carried out in a study of cytomegalovirus exposure and HLA in healthy donors. The study ran its PCR with 60 Vbeta and 13 Jbeta primers. Profiled with immunoSEQ multiplex PCR; TCRdb holds only in-frame clones, not every one. The profile shows more than 95,000 clones, around a tenth of them singletons. Study conclusions and caveats: Data from an earlier analysis indicated that most TCR beta V segments were productive either about 90% or about 30% of the time.

Turning to this clone: What it binds is unknown.

Trimming stripped 4 bases from V and 7 bases from J, with 12 bases between. The CDR3 loop spans 14 amino acids. In germline, CDR1 is SGDLS, CDR2 YYNGEE. This receptor was taken from a man in his forties in good health and CMV-seropositive. Specimen: PBMCs. V gene TRBV9 combines with J gene TRBJ1-6, with D maybe TRBD1 (6 bases). CDR3 loop: CASSSRDKNSPLHF. In DNA form, the CDR3 reads TGTGCCAGCAGCTCGAGGGACAAAAATTCACCCCTCCACTTT.